This T cell receptor (beta chain) is from a study of cytomegalovirus exposure and HLA in healthy donors. On the study more broadly: Earlier findings included approximately 120 million unique TCR beta sequences obtained from about 179 million T cells. Findings and limits, study-wide: Most TCR sequences were seen very rarely across donors, but some public TCRs occurred in many.

Primers: 60 Vbeta forward and 13 Jbeta reverse. Data came from immunoSEQ multiplex PCR; TCRdb stores just in-frame clones and leaves some out. The repertoire holds some 130,000 clones, with roughly 82% as singletons. Comments on this clone: The antigen remains undetermined.

The germline V gene has CDR1 ENHRY and CDR2 SYGVKD. The V and J ends lost 0 bases and 4 bases respectively, with 13 bases between them. The CDR3 covers 15 residues. This receptor was taken from a boy aged 5-17 years in good health and CMV-seronegative. Sequencing was carried out using PBMCs. This chain joins TRBV10-3 and TRBJ2-7; the D gene is possibly TRBD2 (6 bases). The CDR3, as DNA: TGTGCCATCAGTGAGTCGGGAGGAGGCCCGTACGAGCAGTACTTC. Translation gives CAISESGGGPYEQYF.